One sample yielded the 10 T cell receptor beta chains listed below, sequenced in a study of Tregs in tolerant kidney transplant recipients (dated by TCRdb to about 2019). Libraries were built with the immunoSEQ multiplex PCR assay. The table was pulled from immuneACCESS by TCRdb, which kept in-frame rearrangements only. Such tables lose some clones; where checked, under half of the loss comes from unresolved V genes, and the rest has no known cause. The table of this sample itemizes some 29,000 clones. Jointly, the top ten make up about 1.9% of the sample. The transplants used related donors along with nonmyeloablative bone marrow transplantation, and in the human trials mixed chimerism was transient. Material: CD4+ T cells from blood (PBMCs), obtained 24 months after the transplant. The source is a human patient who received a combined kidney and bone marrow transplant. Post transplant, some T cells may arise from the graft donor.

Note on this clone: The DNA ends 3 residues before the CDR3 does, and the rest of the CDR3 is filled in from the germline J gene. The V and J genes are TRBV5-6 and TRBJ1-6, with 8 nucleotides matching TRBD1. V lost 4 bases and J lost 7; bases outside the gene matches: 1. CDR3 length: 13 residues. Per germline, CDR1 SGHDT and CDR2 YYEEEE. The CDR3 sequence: CASSHRGNSPLHF. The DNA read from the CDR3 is TGTGCCAGCAGCCACAGGGGGAATTCACCC.

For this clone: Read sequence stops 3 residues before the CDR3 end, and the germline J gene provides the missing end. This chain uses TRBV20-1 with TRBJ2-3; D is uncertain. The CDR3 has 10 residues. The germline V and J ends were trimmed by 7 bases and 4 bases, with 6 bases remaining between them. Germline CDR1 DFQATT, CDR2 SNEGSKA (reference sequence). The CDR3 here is CSVLSDTQYF. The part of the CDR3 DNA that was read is TGCAGTGTTCTTTCAGATACG.

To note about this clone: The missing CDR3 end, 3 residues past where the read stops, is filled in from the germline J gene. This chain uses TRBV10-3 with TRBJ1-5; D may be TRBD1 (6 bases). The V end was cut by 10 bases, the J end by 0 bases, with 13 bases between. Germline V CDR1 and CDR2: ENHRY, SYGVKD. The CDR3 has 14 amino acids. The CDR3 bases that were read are TGTGCCACAGCCGGGACAAATAGCAATCAGCCC. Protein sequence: CATAGTNSNQP. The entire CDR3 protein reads CATAGTNSNQPQHF.

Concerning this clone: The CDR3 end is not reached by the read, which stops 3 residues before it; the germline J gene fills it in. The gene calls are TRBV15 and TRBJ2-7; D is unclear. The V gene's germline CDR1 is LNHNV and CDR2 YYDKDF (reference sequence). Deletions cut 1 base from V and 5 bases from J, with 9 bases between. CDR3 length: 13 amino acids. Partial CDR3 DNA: TGTGCCACCAGCAGAGGCAGATTCGACGAG. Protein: CATSRGRFDE. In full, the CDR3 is CATSRGRFDEQYF.

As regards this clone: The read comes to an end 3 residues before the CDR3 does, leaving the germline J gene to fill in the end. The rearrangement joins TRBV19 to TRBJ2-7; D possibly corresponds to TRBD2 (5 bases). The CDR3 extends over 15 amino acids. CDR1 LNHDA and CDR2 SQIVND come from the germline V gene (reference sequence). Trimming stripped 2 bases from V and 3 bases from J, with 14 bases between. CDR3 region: CASSISLYGVYEQYF. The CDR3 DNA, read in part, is TGTGCCAGTAGTATATCGCTCTACGGGGTCTACGAG.

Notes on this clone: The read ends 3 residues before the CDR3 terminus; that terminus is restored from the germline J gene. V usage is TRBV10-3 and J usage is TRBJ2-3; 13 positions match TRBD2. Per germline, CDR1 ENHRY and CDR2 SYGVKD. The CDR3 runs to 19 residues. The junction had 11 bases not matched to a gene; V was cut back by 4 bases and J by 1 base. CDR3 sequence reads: CAISATSGRIGGGTDTQYF. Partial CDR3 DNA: TGTGCCATCAGTGCGACTAGCGGGAGGATAGGAGGTGGCACAGATACG.

Incomplete CDR3 DNA: TGTGCCATCAGTGAGCCGGGACTAGCAGTGAATGAG. Translating gives CAISEPGLAVNE. The CDR3, in full, reads CAISEPGLAVNEQFF. J is TRBJ2-1 and V is TRBV10-3; 9 bases are a match to TRBD2. The sequenced fragment ends 3 residues before the CDR3 boundary, so the rest is inferred from the germline J gene. The germline V gene encodes CDR1 ENHRY and CDR2 SYGVKD. The CDR3 is 15 residues long. Losses at the gene ends were 2 bases for V and 7 bases for J; bases not matched to a gene: 6.

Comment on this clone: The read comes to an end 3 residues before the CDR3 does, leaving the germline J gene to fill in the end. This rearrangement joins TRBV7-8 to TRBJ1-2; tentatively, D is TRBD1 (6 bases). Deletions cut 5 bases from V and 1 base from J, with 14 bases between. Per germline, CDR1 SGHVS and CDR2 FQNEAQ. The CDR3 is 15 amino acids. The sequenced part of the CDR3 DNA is TGTGCCAGCAGCCCTAGGACAGACAATAACTATGGC. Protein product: CASSPRTDNNYG. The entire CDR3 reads CASSPRTDNNYGYTF.

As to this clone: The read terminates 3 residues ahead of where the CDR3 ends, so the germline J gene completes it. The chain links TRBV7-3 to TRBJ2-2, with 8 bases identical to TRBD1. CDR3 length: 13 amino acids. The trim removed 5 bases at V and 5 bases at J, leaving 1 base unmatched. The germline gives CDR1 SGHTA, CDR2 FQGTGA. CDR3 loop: CASSDRGTGELFF. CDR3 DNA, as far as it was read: TGTGCCAGCAGCGACAGGGGTACCGGGGAG. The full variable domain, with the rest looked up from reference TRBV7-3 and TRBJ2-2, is GAGVSQTPSNKVTEKGKYVELRCDPISGHTALYWYRQSLGQGPEFLIYFQGTGAADDSGLPNDRFFAVRPEGSVSTLKIQRTERGDSAVYLCASSDRGTGELFFGEGSRLTVL.

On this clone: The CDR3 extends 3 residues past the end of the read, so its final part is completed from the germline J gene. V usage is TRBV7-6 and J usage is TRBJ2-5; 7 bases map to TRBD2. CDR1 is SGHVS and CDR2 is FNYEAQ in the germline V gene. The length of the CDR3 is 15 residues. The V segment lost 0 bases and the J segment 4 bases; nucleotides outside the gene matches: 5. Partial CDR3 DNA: TGTGCCAGCAGCTTAGCGGGGGGGAGGGGAGAGACC. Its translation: CASSLAGGRGET. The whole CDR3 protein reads CASSLAGGRGETQYF.